This T cell receptor beta chain was observed in a study of somatic mutations in cytotoxic T cells in rheumatoid arthritis. Only in-frame clones appear in the TCRdb table, and some are missing; sequencing was by immunoSEQ multiplex PCR. Counted here are under 20,000 clones, 75% to 90% occurring once; the ten biggest clones make up roughly 13%. The CDR3 length is 10 residues. Trimming removed 6 bases at V and 3 bases at J, with 5 bases between. Germline CDR1 reads DFQATT; CDR2 reads SNEGSKA (reference sequence). Material for sequencing was CD8+ T cells sorted from blood. The chain combines TRBV20-1 with TRBJ1-2; unclear D gene. This sequence originates from an adult with rheumatoid arthritis. The CDR3, as DNA: TGCAGTGCCACGGACTATGGCTACACCTTC. Its translation: CSATDYGYTF.